Shown below are 3 T cell receptor beta chains from a single sample sequenced in a study of T cells in Graves' hyperthyroidism and ophthalmopathy. From RNA transcripts, TCR beta CDR3 regions were amplified. First-round RT-PCR of the TCR CDR3 relied on the HTBI primer set. TCRdb ran MiXCR on the multiplex PCR reads and lists one entry per CDR3 protein. The repertoire consists of around 210,000 distinct CDR3 sequences, with around 17% occurring once and the leading ten covering roughly 49%. The sample was blood. Receptor source: a woman in her fifties or sixties with Graves' hyperthyroidism.

The V call is TRBV19, the J call TRBJ1-1; D perhaps matches TRBD1 (6 bases). The CDR3 consists of 13 residues. V was clipped by 6 bases and J by 5 bases, with 13 bases between them. Germline V gene lookup returns CDR1 LNHDA and CDR2 SQIVND (reference sequence). Here the CDR3 reads CASRQQGVTEAFF. The CDR3 DNA sequence: TGTGCCAGTAGGCAACAGGGAGTTACTGAAGCTTTCTTT.

The J gene is TRBJ1-3, the V gene TRBV7-2, with D maybe TRBD1 (6 bases). Between the trimmed V and J ends, which lost 3 bases and 4 bases, there was a span of 10 bases. This CDR3 has 14 residues. Per the germline V gene, CDR1 is SGHTA and CDR2 is FQGNSA. This CDR3 is CASSFRGAGNTIYF. DNA of the CDR3: TGTGCCAGCAGCTTTAGGGGGGCAGGAAACACCATATATTTT.

Only a few counts were recorded for this clonotype. The chain recombines TRBV20-1 with TRBJ2-1; the match to TRBD2 covers 9 bases. The CDR3 loop spans 15 amino acids. After removal of 6 bases from V and 4 bases from J, the junction contained 10 bases not matched to a gene. Germline V lookup: CDR1 DFQATT, CDR2 SNEGSKA (reference sequence). CDR3 in DNA: TGCAGTGCCCCTCTAGCGGGGCTTACATACAATGAGCAGTTCTTC. This codes for CSAPLAGLTYNEQFF.